The clone carrying this T cell receptor beta chain was counted ten times or more. Its cognate antigen is unknown. CDR1 and CDR2 from the germline V gene are SEHNR and FQNEAQ (reference sequence). Unmatched junction bases numbered 3, after V lost 4 bases and J lost 15 bases. The CDR3 contains 11 residues. This sample is drawn from a study of metastatic and nonmetastatic thyroid tumors. Study-wide context: Malignant thyroid and benign thyroid patients provided blood and tumor or nodule tissue whose repertoires were compared. Notes on the study in general: TCR beta diversity was reportedly significantly higher in malignant thyroid tumors than benign nodules, in blood and tumor.

No treatment of any kind had been given to any patient before thyroid surgery. Using MiXCR, TCRdb reanalyzed the PCR reads. Found here are 21,000 or so clones, roughly an eighth of them singletons; the top ten hold approximately 6.2%. The chain couples TRBV7-9 to TRBJ2-1; 10 nucleotides match TRBD1. The receptor comes from a male donor with papillary thyroid cancer or a benign thyroid nodule (not recorded which). Some clones in this sample may be carry-over from other donors' samples. The material sequenced was blood. CDR3 nucleotide sequence: TGTGCCAGCAGCTCCGGGGACAGGGGGTTCTTC. It yields the protein CASSSGDRGFF.